A single sample is the source of the 9 T cell receptor beta chains below, sequenced in a study of Ad26.COV2.S vaccination and SARS-CoV-2 variants. Some clones are missing from TCRdb's copy, which holds only in-frame ones; the method was immunoSEQ multiplex PCR. The table shows hundreds of thousands of clones, with more than 80% occurring only once. Noted treatment: roughly 19 received Ad26.COV2.S at low or high dose, single or two shots; roughly five received placebo; per-sample allocation not given. Samples analyzed were those drawn on day 63 after the first vaccine or placebo injection. Sequences were derived from peripheral blood, sampled in a trial of Ad26.COV2.S vaccine versus placebo. These receptors were collected from a person between 18 and 60 years old who received the Ad26.COV2.S COVID-19 vaccine or a placebo.

The CDR3, as DNA: TGCGCCAGCAGCTTTACTAGCGGGAGTCCAAATGAGCAGTTCTTC. Protein: CASSFTSGSPNEQFF. The chain carries TRBV5-1 and TRBJ2-1, with 11 nucleotides matching TRBD2. Germline V gene sequence: CDR1 SGHRS, CDR2 YFSETQ. Trimming took 2 bases from V and 7 from J; bases not matched to a gene: 5. The CDR3 covers 15 residues.

The chain recombines TRBV9 with TRBJ1-1, with 7 bases aligning to TRBD1. Per germline, CDR1 SGDLS and CDR2 YYNGEE. The CDR3 has 15 amino acids. Trimming took 3 bases from V and 0 from J; bases not matched to a gene: 5. DNA for the CDR3: TGTGCCAGCAGCGGGCGACAGGGCATGAACACTGAAGCTTTCTTT. Its translation: CASSGRQGMNTEAFF.

The chain combines TRBV5-1 with TRBJ2-2, with D possibly being TRBD1 (5 bases). V shed 3 bases and J shed 2 bases, with 17 bases lying between them. The CDR3 spans 17 residues. The germline V gene encodes CDR1 SGHRS and CDR2 YFSETQ. The CDR3 is CASSSSLSTDNTGELFF. DNA for the CDR3: TGCGCCAGCAGCTCCTCCCTCTCGACAGACAACACCGGGGAGCTGTTTTTT.

The chain recombines TRBV15 with TRBJ1-3; D is ambiguous. Looked up from germline, CDR1 is LNHNV and CDR2 is YYDKDF (reference sequence). This CDR3 is 15 amino acids long. Trimming took off 0 bases at V and 2 bases at J, with 8 bases between the two ends. CDR3 DNA sequence: TGTGCCACCAGCAGAGATTGGGGAGCTGGAAACACCATATATTTT. Translated: CATSRDWGAGNTIYF.

The chain combines TRBV11-1 with TRBJ1-1; D remains ambiguous. CDR3 size: 12 residues. CDR1 and CDR2 (germline): SGHAT, FQDESV (reference sequence). With 6 bases removed from V and 5 bases from J, the gap between germline ends came to 10 bases. CDR3 region: CASRDTWTEAFF. As DNA, the CDR3 is TGTGCCAGCAGGGATACGTGGACTGAAGCTTTCTTT.

This clone was detected only once. The rearrangement links TRBV7-2 to TRBJ1-2; 10 bases are shared with TRBD1. J lost 1 base, V lost 5 bases, and 10 bases had no gene match. CDR1 is SGHTA, CDR2 FQGNSA, per germline. This CDR3 contains 17 residues. The CDR3 sequence is CASSRDRGGSGNYGYTF. The CDR3 DNA follows: TGTGCCAGCAGCCGGGACAGGGGTGGCAGTGGTAACTATGGCTACACCTTC.

The chain couples TRBV11-2 to TRBJ2-1; 7 nucleotides agree with TRBD2. Germline V gene data show CDR1 as SGHAT and CDR2 as FQNNGV. CDR3 length equals 14 residues. Losses at the gene ends were 2 bases for V and 6 bases for J; bases not matched to a gene: 4. The CDR3 region has the DNA TGTGCCAGCAGCTTAAGGGAGGGCAGCAATGAGCAGTTCTTC. Translating gives CASSLREGSNEQFF.

The chain recombines TRBV6-2 or TRBV6-3 with TRBJ2-7; TRBD2 agrees at 11 bases. The CDR3 sequence is 19 residues long. Trimming at V came to 2 bases and at J to 3 bases, leaving 15 bases not matched to a gene. Germline assignment: CDR1 MNHEY and CDR2 SVGEGT. The CDR3 is CASSYATGTSGAGGYEQYF. The CDR3 DNA reads as TGTGCCAGCAGTTACGCCACGGGGACTAGCGGTGCCGGCGGCTACGAGCAGTACTTC.

This sequence joins TRBV11-1 and TRBJ1-1; 10 nucleotides agree with TRBD1. The germline V gene has CDR1 SGHAT and CDR2 FQDESV (reference sequence). With V trimmed by 0 bases and J by 4 bases, 8 bases remained unmatched. This CDR3 region has 17 residues. DNA for the CDR3: TGTGCCAGCAGCTTAGCTGGGACAGGGGAGAGAGGCACTGAAGCTTTCTTT. This translates into CASSLAGTGERGTEAFF.